The clone carrying this T cell receptor (beta chain) was seen only a few times. The antigen is undetermined. These data come from a study of cytomegalovirus exposure and HLA in healthy donors. Study-wide points: TRBV6-2, TRBV6-3 and some other V segments were unresolvable in 87-base-pair reads.

V lost 0 bases, J lost 4 bases, and 3 bases stayed unmatched. Germline V lookup: CDR1 SGHNT, CDR2 YYREEE (reference sequence). This CDR3 comprises 16 residues. The PCR used 60 Vbeta and 13 Jbeta primers. The assay was immunoSEQ multiplex PCR, and TCRdb's table has in-frame clones only and misses some. The sample has tens of thousands of clones; around 81% are singletons. V usage is TRBV5-4 and J usage is TRBJ2-2, with TRBD2 identical over 10 bases. The TCR was taken from a male donor in good health and CMV-seronegative. Material for sequencing was PBMCs. The CDR3 DNA sequence: TGTGCCAGCAGCTTGGAGGTAGCGGGAGGCACCGGGGAGCTGTTTTTT. Amino acid sequence: CASSLEVAGGTGELFF.